This entry describes one T cell receptor (beta chain). This sample is drawn from a study of blood T cell repertoires in COVID-19. CDR3 size: 14 residues. Germline CDR1 and CDR2: SGHTA and FQGNSA. V was cut by 3 bases and J by 1 base, with 9 bases left in between. Assay: immunoSEQ multiplex PCR; the TCRdb copy retains only in-frame clones and omits some. The data contain approximately 390,000 clones, 80% to 90% of them seen just once; the ten biggest clones take up about a tenth. The rearrangement uses TRBV7-2 and TRBJ1-1; TRBD1 might be the D (5 bases). This receptor was obtained from a woman aged 45-65 years who had recovered from COVID-19. The sequencing sample was made of PBMCs or T cells enriched from blood (not recorded which). CDR3 region: CASSFAGPNTEAFF. For the CDR3, the DNA is TGTGCCAGCAGCTTTGCAGGGCCGAACACTGAAGCTTTCTTT.